This T cell receptor (beta chain) is drawn from a study of T cell changes during pregnancy in multiple sclerosis. Here immunoSEQ multiplex PCR was the method, and the copy in TCRdb shows in-frame clones only, minus some. The sample comprises around 67,000 clones, almost 90% of which are singletons, and around 9.5% rests with the top ten. Trimming stripped 8 bases from V and 1 base from J, with 11 bases between. The CDR3 covers 12 residues. CDR1 GTSNPN and CDR2 SVGIG come from the germline V gene (reference sequence). The chain is built from TRBV30 and TRBJ1-1; D uncertain. Sequencing was performed on peripheral blood, taken after pregnancy. This TCR derives from a female donor in good health, enrolled as a control in a pregnancy study. As DNA, the CDR3 is TGTGCCGGGCGGGCGGGGAACACTGAAGCTTTCTTT. Translating gives CAGRAGNTEAFF.